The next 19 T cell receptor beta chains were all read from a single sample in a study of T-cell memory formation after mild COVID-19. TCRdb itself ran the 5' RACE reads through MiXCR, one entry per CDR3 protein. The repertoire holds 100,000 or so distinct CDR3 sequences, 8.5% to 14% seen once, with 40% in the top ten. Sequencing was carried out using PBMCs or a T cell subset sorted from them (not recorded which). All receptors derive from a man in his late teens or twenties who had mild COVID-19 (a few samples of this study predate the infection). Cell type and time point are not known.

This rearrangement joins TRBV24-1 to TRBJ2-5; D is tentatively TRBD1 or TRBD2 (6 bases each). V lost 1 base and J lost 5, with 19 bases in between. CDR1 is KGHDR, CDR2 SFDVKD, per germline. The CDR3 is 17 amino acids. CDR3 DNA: TGTGCCACCAGTGATTTAACCCCCGGGGGCCCGATCGAGACCCAGTACTTC. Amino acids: CATSDLTPGGPIETQYF.

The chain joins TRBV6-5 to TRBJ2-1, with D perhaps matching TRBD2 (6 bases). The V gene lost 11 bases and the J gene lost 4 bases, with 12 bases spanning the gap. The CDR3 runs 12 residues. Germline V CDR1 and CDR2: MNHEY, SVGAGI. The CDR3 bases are TGTGCCTCGGGACTCGCGTACAATGAGCAGTTCTTC. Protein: CASGLAYNEQFF.

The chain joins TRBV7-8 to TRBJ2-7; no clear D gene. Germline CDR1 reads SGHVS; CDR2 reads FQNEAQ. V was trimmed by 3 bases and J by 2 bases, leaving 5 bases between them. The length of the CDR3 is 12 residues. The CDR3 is CASSLLPYEQYV. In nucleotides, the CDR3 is TGTGCCAGCAGCTTGTTACCCTACGAGCAGTACGTC.

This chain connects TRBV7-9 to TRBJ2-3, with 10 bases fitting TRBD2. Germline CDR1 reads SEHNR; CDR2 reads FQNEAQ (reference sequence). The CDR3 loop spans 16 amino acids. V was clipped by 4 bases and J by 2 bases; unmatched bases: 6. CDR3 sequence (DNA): TGTGCCAGCAGCTCCCTAGCGGGGGACCACACAGATACGCAGTATTTT. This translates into CASSSLAGDHTDTQYF.

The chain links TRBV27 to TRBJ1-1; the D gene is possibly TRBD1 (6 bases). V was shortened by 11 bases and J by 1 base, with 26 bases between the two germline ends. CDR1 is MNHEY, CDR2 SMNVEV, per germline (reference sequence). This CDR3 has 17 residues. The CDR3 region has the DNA TGTGCCTCCAGCGGGGGCCCGGCAGGGGTATGGAACACTGAAGCTTTCTTT. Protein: CASSGGPAGVWNTEAFF.

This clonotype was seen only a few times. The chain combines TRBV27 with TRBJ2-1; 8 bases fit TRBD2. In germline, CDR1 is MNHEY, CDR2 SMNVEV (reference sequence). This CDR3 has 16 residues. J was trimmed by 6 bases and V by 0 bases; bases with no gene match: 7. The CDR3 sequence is CASSLSWLAGTNEQFF. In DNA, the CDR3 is TGTGCCAGCAGTTTATCGTGGCTAGCGGGTACCAATGAGCAGTTCTTC.

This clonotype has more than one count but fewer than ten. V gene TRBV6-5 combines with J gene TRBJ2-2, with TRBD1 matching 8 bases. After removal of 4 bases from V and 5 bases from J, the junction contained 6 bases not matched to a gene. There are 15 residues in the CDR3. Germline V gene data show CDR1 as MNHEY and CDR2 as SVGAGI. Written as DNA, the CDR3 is TGTGCCAGCAGTTTCGGGACAGGAGCAACCGGGGAGCTGTTTTTT. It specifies CASSFGTGATGELFF.

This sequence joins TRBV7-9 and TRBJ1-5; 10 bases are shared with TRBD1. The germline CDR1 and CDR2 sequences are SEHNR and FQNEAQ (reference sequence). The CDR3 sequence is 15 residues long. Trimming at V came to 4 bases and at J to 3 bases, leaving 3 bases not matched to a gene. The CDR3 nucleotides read TGTGCCAGCAGCTACGGGACAGGGGTCAATCAGCCCCAGCATTTT. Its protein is CASSYGTGVNQPQHF.

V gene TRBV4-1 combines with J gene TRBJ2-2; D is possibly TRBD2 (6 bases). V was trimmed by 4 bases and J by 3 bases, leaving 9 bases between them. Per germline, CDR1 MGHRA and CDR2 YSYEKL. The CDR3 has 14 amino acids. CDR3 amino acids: CASSPREYTGELFF. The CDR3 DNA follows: TGCGCCAGCAGCCCCCGGGAGTACACCGGGGAGCTGTTTTTT.

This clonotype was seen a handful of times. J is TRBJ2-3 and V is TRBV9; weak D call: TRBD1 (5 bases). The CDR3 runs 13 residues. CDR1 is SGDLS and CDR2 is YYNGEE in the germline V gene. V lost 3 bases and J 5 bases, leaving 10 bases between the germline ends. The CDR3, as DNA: TGTGCCAGCAGCGGTGGGGCTTTAGATACGCAGTATTTT. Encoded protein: CASSGGALDTQYF. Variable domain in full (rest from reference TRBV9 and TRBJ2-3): DSGVTQTPKHLITATGQRVTLRCSPRSGDLSVYWYQQSLDQGLQFLIQYYNGEERAKGNILERFSAQQFPDLHSELNLSSLELGDSALYFCASSGGALDTQYFGPGTRLTVL.

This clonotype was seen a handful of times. Here the CDR3 reads CASSLDRFDGYTF. The CDR3 coding sequence is TGTGCCAGCAGTTTAGACAGGTTTGATGGCTACACCTTC. The chain employs TRBV27 and TRBJ1-2, with TRBD1 as a possible D gene (6 bases). CDR3 length: 13 residues. V was shortened by 2 bases and J by 6 bases, with 10 bases between the two germline ends. Germline CDR1 MNHEY, CDR2 SMNVEV (reference sequence).

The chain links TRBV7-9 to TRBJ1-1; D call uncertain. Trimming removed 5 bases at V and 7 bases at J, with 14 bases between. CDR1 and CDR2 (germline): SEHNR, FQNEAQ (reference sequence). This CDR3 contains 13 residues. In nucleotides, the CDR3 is TGTGCCAGCAGCGATGCCGGGTCTCTTGAAGCTTTCTTT. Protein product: CASSDAGSLEAFF.

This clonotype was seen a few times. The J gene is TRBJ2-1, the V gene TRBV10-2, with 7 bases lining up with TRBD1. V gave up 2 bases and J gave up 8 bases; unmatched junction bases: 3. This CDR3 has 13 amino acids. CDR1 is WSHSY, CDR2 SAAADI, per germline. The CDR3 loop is CASSETRGYEQFF. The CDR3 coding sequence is TGCGCCAGCAGTGAGACCAGGGGGTATGAGCAGTTCTTC.

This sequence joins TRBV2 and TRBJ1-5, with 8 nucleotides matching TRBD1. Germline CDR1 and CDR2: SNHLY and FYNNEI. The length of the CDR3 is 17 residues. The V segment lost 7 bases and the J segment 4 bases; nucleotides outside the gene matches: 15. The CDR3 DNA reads TGTGCCAGCACCAGAAGAGGGGGACAGGTGGGGAATCAGCCCCAGCATTTT. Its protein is CASTRRGGQVGNQPQHF.

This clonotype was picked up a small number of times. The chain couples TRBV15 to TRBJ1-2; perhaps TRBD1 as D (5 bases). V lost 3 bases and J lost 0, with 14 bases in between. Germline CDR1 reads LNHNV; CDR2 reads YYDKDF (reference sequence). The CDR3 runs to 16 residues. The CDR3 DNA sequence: TGTGCCACCAGCAGGACGCGGGGGAGCGCTAACTATGGCTACACCTTC. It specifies CATSRTRGSANYGYTF. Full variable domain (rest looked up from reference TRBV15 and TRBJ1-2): DAMVIQNPRYQVTQFGKPVTLSCSQTLNHNVMYWYQQKSSQAPKLLFHYYDKDFNNEADTPDNFQSRRPNTSFCFLDIRSPGLGDTAMYLCATSRTRGSANYGYTFGSGTRLTVV.

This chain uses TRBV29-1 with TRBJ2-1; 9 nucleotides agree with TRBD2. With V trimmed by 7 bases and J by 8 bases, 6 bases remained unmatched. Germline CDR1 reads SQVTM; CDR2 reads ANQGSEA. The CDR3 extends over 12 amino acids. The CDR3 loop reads CSEASGVDEQFF. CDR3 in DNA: TGCAGCGAGGCTAGCGGGGTTGATGAGCAGTTCTTC.

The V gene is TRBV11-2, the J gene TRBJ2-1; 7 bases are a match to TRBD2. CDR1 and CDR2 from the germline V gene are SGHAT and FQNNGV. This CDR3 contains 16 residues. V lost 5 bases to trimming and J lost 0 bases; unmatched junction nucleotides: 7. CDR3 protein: CASSHGRAGSYNEQFF. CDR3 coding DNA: TGTGCCAGCAGCCATGGGAGGGCCGGCTCCTACAATGAGCAGTTCTTC.

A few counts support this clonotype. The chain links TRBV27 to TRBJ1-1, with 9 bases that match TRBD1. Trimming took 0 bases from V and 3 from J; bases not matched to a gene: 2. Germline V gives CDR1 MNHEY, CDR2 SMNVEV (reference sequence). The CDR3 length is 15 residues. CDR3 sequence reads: CASSLSTGGHTEAFF. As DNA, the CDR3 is TGTGCCAGCAGTTTATCGACAGGGGGACACACTGAAGCTTTCTTT.

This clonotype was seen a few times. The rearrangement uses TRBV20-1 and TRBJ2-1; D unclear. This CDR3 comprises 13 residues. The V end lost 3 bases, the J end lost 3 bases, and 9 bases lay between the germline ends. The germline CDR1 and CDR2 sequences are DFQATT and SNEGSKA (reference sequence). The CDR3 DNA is TGCAGTGCTAGTGGGTACGGCTACAATGAGCAGTTCTTC. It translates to CSASGYGYNEQFF.